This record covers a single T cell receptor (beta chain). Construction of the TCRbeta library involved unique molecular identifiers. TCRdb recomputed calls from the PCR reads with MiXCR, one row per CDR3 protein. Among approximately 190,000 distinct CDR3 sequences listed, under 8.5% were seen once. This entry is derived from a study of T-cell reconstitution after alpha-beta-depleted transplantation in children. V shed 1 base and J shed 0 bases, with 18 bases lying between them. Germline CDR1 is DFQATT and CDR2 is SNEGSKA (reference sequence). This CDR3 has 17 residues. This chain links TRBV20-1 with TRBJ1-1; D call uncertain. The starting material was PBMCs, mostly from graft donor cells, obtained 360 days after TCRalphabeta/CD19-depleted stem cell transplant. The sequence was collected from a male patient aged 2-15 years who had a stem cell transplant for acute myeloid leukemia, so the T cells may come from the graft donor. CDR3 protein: CSARAPGSSVMNTEAFF. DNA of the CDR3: TGCAGTGCTAGAGCGCCAGGATCCTCGGTCATGAACACTGAAGCTTTCTTT.